The rows below give T cell receptor beta chains drawn from one sample of a study of shared clonotypes between healthy human individuals. Data came from immunoSEQ multiplex PCR; TCRdb stores just in-frame clones and leaves some out. The profile shows approximately 92,000 clones, almost 70% of them singletons. Input material: memory CD8+ T cells sorted from blood. These receptors all come from a man aged 30 to 45 in good health. The CDR3 runs from the conserved cysteine through the conserved F or W. D genes are given only for firm matches. The listing skips clone size in some rows; elsewhere it reads once, few, many or a size class.

j_call clone_size d_call v_call cdr3_nt cdr3_aa
TRBJ1-2 . . TRBV6-5 TGTGCCAGCAAGGACAGTACTAACTATGGCTACACCTTC CASKDSTNYGYTF
TRBJ2-3 few TRBD2 TRBV5-1 TGCGCCAGCAGCTGGACTAGCGGGAGCACAGATACGCAGTATTTT CASSWTSGSTDTQYF
TRBJ2-7 . . TRBV10-2 TGCGCCAGCAGTGAGTCGATCGGGCCTCTTTACTACGAGCAGTACTTC CASSESIGPLYYEQYF
TRBJ2-7 many . TRBV6-5 TGTGCCAGCAGTTATAACAGAGCCTACGAGCAGTACTTC CASSYNRAYEQYF
TRBJ2-1 . TRBD2 TRBV10-3 TGTGCCATCAGTGATTGGGTAGCGGGAGCATCCTACAATGAGCAGTTCTTC CAISDWVAGASYNEQFF
TRBJ1-1 . . TRBV2 TGTGCCAGCAGTGTCAGTGATCCCGGGGCTTTCTTT CASSVSDPGAFF
TRBJ1-2 . . TRBV28 TGTGCCAGCAGTTTATCCCTCGGGGAGGCGAGGGGCTACACCTTC CASSLSLGEARGYTF
TRBJ1-1 many TRBD1 TRBV15 TGTGCCACCAGCCCCAAGACAGGGGATTTGAACACTGAAGCTTTCTTT CATSPKTGDLNTEAFF
TRBJ2-7 . . TRBV27 TGTGCCAGCAGTCCGCTAAACAGGGCGTCTACCTACGAGCAGTACTTC CASSPLNRASTYEQYF
TRBJ2-1 . . TRBV10-2 TGCGCCAGCAGTGACATCTCGCCATATGAGCAGTTCTTC CASSDISPYEQFF
TRBJ2-7 . . TRBV28 TGTGCCATCGTCCGGGACGGATCATACGAGCAGTACTTC CAIVRDGSYEQYF
TRBJ2-7 . TRBD2 TRBV29-1 TGCAGCGTTCTAGGACTAGCGGGATTATACGAGCAGTACTTC CSVLGLAGLYEQYF
TRBJ2-1 . TRBD2 TRBV7-6 TGTGCCAGCAGCTTTTCCGGGGGGGGTGAGCAGTTCTTC CASSFSGGGEQFF
TRBJ2-5 . . TRBV9 TGTGCCAGCAGCGTAGCTTGGGGCTTTTCCGGGGAAGAGACCCAGTACTTC CASSVAWGFSGEETQYF
TRBJ2-1 few TRBD2 TRBV18 TGTGCCAGCTCACAAGGACTAGTCAATGAGCAGTTCTTC CASSQGLVNEQFF